The 20 T cell receptor beta chains given below trace back to one sample, sequenced in a study of beta chain features in type 1 diabetes (dated by TCRdb to 2017 to 2018). To prepare the library, the immunoSEQ multiplex PCR assay was applied. The High Capacity cDNA Reverse Transcription Kit was used to reverse transcribe all of the isolated RNA, meaning that expressed TCRB transcripts were what got sequenced. TCRdb limited this immuneACCESS table to in-frame rearrangements with V and J called. A share of clones is missing; checked studies link under half to unresolved V genes, and the rest is unexplained. The sample table holds fewer than 350,000 clones, of which about 18% were seen once. The ten top clones hold around 0.04% of the sample. The sequencing input was naive CD4+ T cells from blood. The cell subset or site label here, explained by the study, means: true naive CD4+ T cells. The receptors here all came from a woman in her late teens or twenties in good health.

The chain combines TRBV7-9 with TRBJ1-5; possibly TRBD1 for D (5 bases). V lost 5 bases, J lost 9 bases, and 14 bases lay in between. This CDR3 has 13 amino acids. Germline V CDR1 and CDR2: SEHNR, FQNEAQ (reference sequence). CDR3 region: CASSQTGRGPQHF. In nucleotides, the CDR3 is TGTGCCAGCAGCCAAACAGGTCGTGGGCCCCAGCATTTT.

This clone has a handful of counts. V gene TRBV9 combines with J gene TRBJ1-1; 10 nucleotides align to TRBD1. Trimming took 4 bases from V and 3 from J; bases not matched to a gene: 15. CDR3 length equals 18 residues. Germline V gene lookup returns CDR1 SGDLS and CDR2 YYNGEE. The DNA for the CDR3 is TGTGCCAGCAGCATCTATGTCCCGGGACAGGGGACGGACACTGAAGCTTTCTTT. It specifies CASSIYVPGQGTDTEAFF.

There are a few counts of this clone. J is TRBJ2-2 and V is TRBV11-1; 10 bases align to TRBD1. Losses at the gene ends were 4 bases for V and 7 bases for J; bases not matched to a gene: 6. Germline assignment: CDR1 SGHAT and CDR2 FQDESV (reference sequence). The CDR3 is made up of 15 amino acids. For the CDR3, the DNA is TGTGCCAGCAGCTACGCGACAGGGGGCGGCGGGGAGCTGTTTTTT. Its protein product is CASSYATGGGGELFF.

This clone has a handful of counts. J is TRBJ2-1 and V is TRBV2; 7 bases line up with TRBD1. CDR1 is SNHLY, CDR2 FYNNEI, per germline. V lost 7 bases, J lost 3 bases, and 3 bases stayed unmatched. The CDR3 length is 13 residues. This CDR3 reads CASTWDSYNEQFF. The CDR3 coding sequence is TGTGCCAGCACCTGGGACAGCTACAATGAGCAGTTCTTC.

This clone was seen more than once but under ten times. The chain employs TRBV7-2 and TRBJ2-7; no clear D gene. Trimming cost V 5 bases and J 9 bases, with 14 bases left between them. The CDR3 runs 12 residues. The germline gives CDR1 SGHTA, CDR2 FQGNSA. CDR3 in amino acids: CASSTSHSLQYF. CDR3 DNA sequence: TGTGCCAGCAGCACCTCCCACAGTCTGCAGTACTTC.

This clone showed up just a few times. The J gene is TRBJ2-7, the V gene TRBV7-9; TRBD1 matches at 8 bases. The CDR3 extends over 15 amino acids. Germline values: CDR1 SEHNR, CDR2 FQNEAQ (reference sequence). V shed 3 bases, J shed 4 bases, and the junction held 8 bases outside the gene matches. DNA of the CDR3: TGTGCCAGCAGCTTTTTGGGGACAGGACCGTACGAGCAGTACTTC. It specifies CASSFLGTGPYEQYF.

The chain joins TRBV5-1 to TRBJ2-6, with D maybe TRBD1 (6 bases). Trimming removed 7 bases at V and 0 bases at J, with 14 bases between. Germline loops: CDR1 SGHRS, CDR2 YFSETQ. The CDR3 runs to 16 residues. The CDR3 region is CASALQGRSGANVLTF. The DNA of the CDR3 is TGCGCCAGCGCATTACAGGGTCGCTCTGGGGCCAACGTCCTGACTTTC.

The chain couples TRBV29-1 to TRBJ2-1; 8 positions match TRBD2. Trimming removed 4 bases from V and 3 bases from J; junction bases left unmatched: 8. CDR3 size: 15 residues. Germline V gives CDR1 SQVTM, CDR2 ANQGSEA. CDR3 in amino acids: CSVARLARGYNEQFF. In nucleotides, the CDR3 is TGCAGCGTTGCTCGACTAGCGAGAGGCTACAATGAGCAGTTCTTC.

The V call is TRBV7-9, the J call TRBJ2-3; TRBD1 matches 8 bases. This CDR3 has 15 residues. V was clipped by 5 bases and J by 2 bases; unmatched bases: 6. The germline V gene encodes CDR1 SEHNR and CDR2 FQNEAQ (reference sequence). The CDR3 reads CASSKDRVITDTQYF. CDR3 nucleotide sequence: TGTGCCAGCAGCAAGGACAGGGTCATCACAGATACGCAGTATTTT.

The gene calls are TRBV6-5 and TRBJ1-1; D uncertain. CDR3 length: 12 residues. V was cut by 2 bases and J by 3 bases, with 4 bases left in between. CDR1 and CDR2 (germline): MNHEY, SVGAGI. The CDR3 reads CASSYRDTEAFF. CDR3 coding DNA: TGTGCCAGCAGTTACCGGGACACTGAAGCTTTCTTT.

The V call is TRBV6-6, the J call TRBJ1-1; no firm D call. The length of the CDR3 is 13 residues. V shed 3 bases and J shed 0 bases, with 5 bases lying between them. Per the germline V gene, CDR1 is MNHNY and CDR2 is SVGAGI (reference sequence). CDR3 in amino acids: CASSYAMNTEAFF. The CDR3 region has the DNA TGTGCCAGCAGTTATGCGATGAACACTGAAGCTTTCTTT.

There are a few counts of this clone. The chain is built from TRBV4-1 and TRBJ2-7, with 9 nucleotides matching TRBD1. With V trimmed by 3 bases and J by 1 base, 4 bases remained unmatched. The CDR3 extends over 15 amino acids. Per germline, CDR1 MGHRA and CDR2 YSYEKL. CDR3 nucleotide sequence: TGCGCCAGCAGCCACGGACAGGGGCCTTCCTACGAGCAGTACTTC. This encodes CASSHGQGPSYEQYF.

The chain carries TRBV19 and TRBJ2-6, with D unclear. Trimming took 1 base from V and 0 from J, leaving 10 bases between them. Germline CDR1 LNHDA, CDR2 SQIVND (reference sequence). This CDR3 contains 17 residues. CDR3 DNA sequence: TGTGCCAGTAGTATAGGATCACAGACCTCTGGGGCCAACGTCCTGACTTTC. This translates into CASSIGSQTSGANVLTF.

The chain combines TRBV6-5 with TRBJ2-7; 7 bases fit TRBD1. Germline V gene lookup returns CDR1 MNHEY and CDR2 SVGAGI. With V trimmed by 7 bases and J by 3 bases, 6 bases remained unmatched. The CDR3 is made up of 13 amino acids. The CDR3 protein is CASTQGQLYEQYF. In nucleotides, the CDR3 is TGTGCCAGCACCCAGGGACAGCTCTACGAGCAGTACTTC.

The chain couples TRBV6-5 to TRBJ2-1; D is possibly TRBD2 (5 bases). Germline lookup yields CDR1 MNHEY and CDR2 SVGAGI. This CDR3 contains 14 residues. With 7 bases removed from V and 7 bases from J, the gap between germline ends came to 17 bases. The CDR3 loop reads CASTIRAGGNEQFF. CDR3 DNA sequence: TGTGCCAGCACTATACGGGCGGGCGGGAATGAGCAGTTCTTC.

There are a few counts of this clone. Other DNA sequences in the sample encode the same CDR3. The V gene is TRBV7-2, the J gene TRBJ1-2; TRBD1 matches 7 bases. There are 13 residues in the CDR3. Germline-derived CDR1 and CDR2 are SGHTA and FQGNSA. Trimming cost V 5 bases and J 5 bases; bases outside gene matches: 5. In DNA form, the CDR3 reads TGTGCCAGCAGCCCCGGGACAGCTTATGGCTACACCTTC. This sequence encodes CASSPGTAYGYTF.

The V gene is TRBV19, the J gene TRBJ2-7, with D possibly matching TRBD2 (6 bases). This CDR3 comprises 14 residues. V gave up 10 bases and J gave up 4 bases, with 20 bases separating them. The V gene's germline CDR1 is LNHDA and CDR2 SQIVND (reference sequence). The CDR3 nucleotides are TGTGCCACGTCCCGGGGGTTGGGGATATACGAGCAGTACTTC. The encoded protein is CATSRGLGIYEQYF.

The V and J genes are TRBV4-1 and TRBJ2-3, with TRBD1 as a possible D gene (6 bases). CDR1 MGHRA and CDR2 YSYEKL come from the germline V gene. CDR3 length equals 15 residues. The V end was cut by 2 bases, the J end by 1 base, with 10 bases between. DNA of the CDR3: TGCGCCAGCAGCCAAACAGGGTTGGGCACAGATACGCAGTATTTT. Translating it yields CASSQTGLGTDTQYF.

The rearrangement uses TRBV9 and TRBJ2-1; TRBD2 might be the D (5 bases). Germline V gives CDR1 SGDLS, CDR2 YYNGEE. Between the trimmed V and J ends, which lost 4 bases and 7 bases, there was a span of 15 bases. This CDR3 has 14 residues. CDR3 DNA: TGTGCCAGCAGCCCCACTGGGCCGGGGAATGAGCAGTTCTTC. Its protein product is CASSPTGPGNEQFF.

This clone was detected only a few times. This rearrangement joins TRBV4-1 to TRBJ2-3; D is ambiguous. In germline, CDR1 is MGHRA, CDR2 YSYEKL. The CDR3 covers 17 residues. The V gene lost 0 bases and the J gene lost 0 bases, with 13 bases spanning the gap. This CDR3 reads CASSQEIVGPSTDTQYF. CDR3 bases: TGCGCCAGCAGCCAAGAGATCGTTGGCCCGAGCACAGATACGCAGTATTTT.